This T cell receptor beta chain is drawn from a study of blood T cell repertoires in COVID-19. Overall study: Acute-phase and convalescent COVID-19 samples originated in the United States, Italy and Spain. Sources were T cells, B-cell-depleted T cells, or PBMCs; the material itself was cDNA or gDNA.

Original processing notes: Reference gene primers were amplified, and this amplification served to estimate nucleated cell counts. The data were produced by immunoSEQ multiplex PCR, yet TCRdb's version contains in-frame clones alone and is incomplete. V and J calls and clone size are as listed in that table; D and trimming were resolved from the DNA. This sample carries roughly 200,000 clones, under 90% of them seen once, and the ten largest clones take roughly 6.7%. The V gene's germline CDR1 is MNHEY and CDR2 SMNVEV (reference sequence). The CDR3 loop spans 16 amino acids. The V gene end was trimmed by 4 bases and the J gene end by 1 base; junction bases not matched to a gene: 8.

J is TRBJ2-3 and V is TRBV27, with 7 bases aligning to TRBD1. Sequencing was performed on peripheral blood. This TCR was sampled from a man aged 35 to 55 with acute or convalescent COVID-19. This chain's CDR3 is CASSSKGAIGTDTQYF. DNA of the CDR3: TGTGCCAGCAGTTCTAAGGGGGCCATTGGCACAGATACGCAGTATTTT.